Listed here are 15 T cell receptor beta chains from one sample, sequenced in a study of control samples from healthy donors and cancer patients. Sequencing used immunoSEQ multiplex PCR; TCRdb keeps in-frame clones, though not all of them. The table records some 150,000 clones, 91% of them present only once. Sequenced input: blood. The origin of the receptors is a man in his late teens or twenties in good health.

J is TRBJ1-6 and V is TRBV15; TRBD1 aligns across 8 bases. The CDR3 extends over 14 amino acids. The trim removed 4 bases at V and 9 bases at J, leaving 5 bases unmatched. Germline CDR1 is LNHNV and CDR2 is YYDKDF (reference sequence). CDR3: CATSIDRGISPLHF. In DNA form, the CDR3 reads TGTGCCACCAGCATAGACAGGGGCATTTCACCCCTCCACTTT.

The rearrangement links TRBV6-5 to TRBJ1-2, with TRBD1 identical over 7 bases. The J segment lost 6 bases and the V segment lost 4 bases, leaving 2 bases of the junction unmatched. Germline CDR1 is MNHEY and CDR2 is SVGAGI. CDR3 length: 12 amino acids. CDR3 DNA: TGTGCCAGCAGTTCCAGGGGGGATGGCTACACCTTC. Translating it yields CASSSRGDGYTF.

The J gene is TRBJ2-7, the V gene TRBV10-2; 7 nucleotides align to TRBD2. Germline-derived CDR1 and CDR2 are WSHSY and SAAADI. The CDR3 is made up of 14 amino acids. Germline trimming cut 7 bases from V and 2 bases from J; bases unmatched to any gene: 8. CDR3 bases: TGCGCCAGCACCCCCCGGGGGGAAACCTACGAGCAGTACTTC. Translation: CASTPRGETYEQYF.

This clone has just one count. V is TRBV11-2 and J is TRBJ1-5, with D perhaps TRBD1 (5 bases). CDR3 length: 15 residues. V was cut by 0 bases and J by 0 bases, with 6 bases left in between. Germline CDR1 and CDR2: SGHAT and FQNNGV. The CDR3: CASSLDQGSNQPQHF. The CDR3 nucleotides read TGTGCCAGCAGCTTAGATCAGGGTAGCAATCAGCCCCAGCATTTT.

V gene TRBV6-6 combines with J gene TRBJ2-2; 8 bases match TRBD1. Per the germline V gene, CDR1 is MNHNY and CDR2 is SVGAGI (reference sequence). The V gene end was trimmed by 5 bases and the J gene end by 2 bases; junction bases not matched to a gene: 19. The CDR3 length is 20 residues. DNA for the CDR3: TGTGCCAGCAGTCCATCCTCGGCCCTCCGACAGGGGCGAAACACCGGGGAGCTGTTTTTT. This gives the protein CASSPSSALRQGRNTGELFF.

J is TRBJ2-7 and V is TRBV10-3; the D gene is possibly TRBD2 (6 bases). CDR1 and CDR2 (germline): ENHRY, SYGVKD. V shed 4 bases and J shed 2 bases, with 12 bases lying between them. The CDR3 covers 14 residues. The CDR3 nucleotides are TGTGCCATCAGTGCTGCGGGGTCAGCCTACGAGCAGTACTTC. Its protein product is CAISAAGSAYEQYF.

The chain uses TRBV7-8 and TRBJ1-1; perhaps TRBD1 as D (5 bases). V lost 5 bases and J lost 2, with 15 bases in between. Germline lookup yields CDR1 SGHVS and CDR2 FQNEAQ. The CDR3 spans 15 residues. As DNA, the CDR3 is TGTGCCAGCAGCCCTAGGGCGGGACCAAACACTGAAGCTTTCTTT. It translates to CASSPRAGPNTEAFF.

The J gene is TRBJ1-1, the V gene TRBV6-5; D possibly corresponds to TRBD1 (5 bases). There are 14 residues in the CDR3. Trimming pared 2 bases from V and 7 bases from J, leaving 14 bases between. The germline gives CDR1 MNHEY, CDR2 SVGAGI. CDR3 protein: CASSYDPGSFEAFF. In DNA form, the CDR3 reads TGTGCCAGCAGTTACGACCCAGGGAGCTTTGAAGCTTTCTTT.

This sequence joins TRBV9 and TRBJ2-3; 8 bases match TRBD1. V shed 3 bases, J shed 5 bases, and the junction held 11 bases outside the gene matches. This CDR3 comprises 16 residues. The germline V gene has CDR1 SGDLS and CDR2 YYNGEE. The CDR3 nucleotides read TGTGCCAGCAGCGGCCCGGACAGGGATTTTGGAGATACGCAGTATTTT. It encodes CASSGPDRDFGDTQYF.

CDR3 amino acids: CSVEDQLASGNTIYF. In nucleotides, the CDR3 is TGCAGCGTTGAAGATCAACTCGCCTCTGGAAACACCATATATTTT. The chain links TRBV29-1 to TRBJ1-3; no definite D call. The V end lost 0 bases, the J end lost 0 bases, and 9 bases lay between the germline ends. The germline V gene has CDR1 SQVTM and CDR2 ANQGSEA. This CDR3 region has 15 residues.

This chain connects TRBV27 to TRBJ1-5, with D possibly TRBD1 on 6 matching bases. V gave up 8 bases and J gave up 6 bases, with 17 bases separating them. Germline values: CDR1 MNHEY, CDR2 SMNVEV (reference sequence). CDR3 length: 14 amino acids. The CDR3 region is CASCHRRGSQPQHF. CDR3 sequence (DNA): TGTGCCAGCTGCCATAGAAGGGGGAGTCAGCCCCAGCATTTT.

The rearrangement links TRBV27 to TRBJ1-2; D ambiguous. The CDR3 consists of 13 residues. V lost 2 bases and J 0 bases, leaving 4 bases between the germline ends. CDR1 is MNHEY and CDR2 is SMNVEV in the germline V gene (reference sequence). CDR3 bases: TGTGCCAGCAGTTTAGGCCCTAACTATGGCTACACCTTC. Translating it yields CASSLGPNYGYTF.

In nucleotides, the CDR3 is TGTGCCAGCAGTCCTTTGTGGGGGGAAGGTTCACCCCTCCACTTT. This codes for CASSPLWGEGSPLHF. The V and J genes are TRBV6-5 and TRBJ1-6, with D maybe TRBD1 (5 bases). This CDR3 has 15 amino acids. Between the trimmed V and J ends, which lost 5 bases and 9 bases, there was a span of 17 bases. Germline loops: CDR1 MNHEY, CDR2 SVGAGI.

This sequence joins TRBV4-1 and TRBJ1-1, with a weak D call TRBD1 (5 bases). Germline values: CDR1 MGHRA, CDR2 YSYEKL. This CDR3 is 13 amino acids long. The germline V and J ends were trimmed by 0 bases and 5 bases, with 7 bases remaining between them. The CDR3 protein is CASSQDRGTEAFF. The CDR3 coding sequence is TGCGCCAGCAGCCAAGATAGGGGAACTGAAGCTTTCTTT.

DNA of the CDR3: TGCGCCAGCAGCTCAACTAATGAAAAACTGTTTTTT. As protein: CASSSTNEKLFF. V gene TRBV5-1 combines with J gene TRBJ1-4; D gene uncertain. Trimming removed 3 bases from V and 0 bases from J, with 0 bases in between. The CDR3 length is 12 residues. CDR1 and CDR2 from the germline V gene are SGHRS and YFSETQ. Full variable domain (missing parts from reference TRBV5-1 and TRBJ1-4): KAGVTQTPRYLIKTRGQQVTLSCSPISGHRSVSWYQQTPGQGLQFLFEYFSETQRNKGNFPGRFSGRQFSNSRSEMNVSTLELGDSALYLCASSSTNEKLFFGSGTQLSVL.